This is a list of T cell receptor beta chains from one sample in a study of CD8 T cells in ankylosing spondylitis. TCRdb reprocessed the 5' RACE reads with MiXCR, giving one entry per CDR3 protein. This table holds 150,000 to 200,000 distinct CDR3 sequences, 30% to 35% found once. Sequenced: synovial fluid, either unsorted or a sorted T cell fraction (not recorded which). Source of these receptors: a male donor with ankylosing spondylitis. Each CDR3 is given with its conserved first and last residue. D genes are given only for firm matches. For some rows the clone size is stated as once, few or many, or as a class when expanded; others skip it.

CDR3aa: CASSYPIGGGRLNTEAFF
CDR3nt: TGTGCCAGCAGTTACCCGATCGGAGGGGGGCGGCTGAACACTGAAGCTTTCTTT
abundance: many
v_gene: TRBV6-2/TRBV6-3
d_gene: NA
j_gene: TRBJ1-1

CDR3aa: CASSGDRGRTQPQHF
CDR3nt: TGTGCCAGCAGTGGGGACAGGGGGAGGACTCAGCCCCAGCATTTT
abundance: many
v_gene: TRBV2
d_gene: TRBD1
j_gene: TRBJ1-5

CDR3aa: CASKVFEEAFF
CDR3nt: TGTGCCAGCAAAGTATTCGAGGAAGCTTTCTTT
abundance: NA
v_gene: TRBV2
d_gene: NA
j_gene: TRBJ1-1

CDR3aa: CAWSDRLARGNEQFF
CDR3nt: TGTGCCTGGAGTGATCGCCTAGCGAGGGGCAATGAGCAGTTCTTC
abundance: NA
v_gene: TRBV30
d_gene: NA
j_gene: TRBJ2-1

CDR3aa: CASSYPAGDTGNTIYF
CDR3nt: TGTGCCAGCAGTTACCCAGCGGGAGACACTGGAAACACCATATATTTT
abundance: many
v_gene: TRBV6-2/TRBV6-3
d_gene: NA
j_gene: TRBJ1-3

CDR3aa: CASSLVGVSVETQYF
CDR3nt: TGTGCCAGCAGCTTAGTTGGGGTTTCCGTAGAGACCCAGTACTTC
abundance: NA
v_gene: TRBV7-9
d_gene: NA
j_gene: TRBJ2-5

CDR3aa: CAISRDPQTGELFF
CDR3nt: TGTGCCATCAGTCGGGACCCTCAAACCGGGGAGCTGTTTTTT
abundance: NA
v_gene: TRBV10-3
d_gene: NA
j_gene: TRBJ2-2

CDR3aa: CASRDSREQYF
CDR3nt: TGTGCCAGCAGGGACAGTCGCGAGCAGTACTTC
abundance: many
v_gene: TRBV6-2/TRBV6-3
d_gene: NA
j_gene: TRBJ2-7

CDR3aa: CASSLTSGVYEQYF
CDR3nt: TGTGCCAGCAGCCTTACTAGCGGAGTATACGAGCAGTACTTC
abundance: NA
v_gene: TRBV7-9
d_gene: TRBD2
j_gene: TRBJ2-7

CDR3aa: CASSLDWGTEAFF
CDR3nt: TGTGCCAGCAGCTTAGACTGGGGCACTGAAGCTTTCTTT
abundance: few
v_gene: TRBV7-2
d_gene: NA
j_gene: TRBJ1-1

CDR3aa: CSVRRGGDTEAFF
CDR3nt: TGCAGCGTTCGACGGGGGGGTGACACTGAAGCTTTCTTT
abundance: many
v_gene: TRBV29-1
d_gene: NA
j_gene: TRBJ1-1

CDR3aa: CASSILAGPPTGELFF
CDR3nt: TGTGCCAGTAGTATTCTAGCGGGACCACCTACCGGGGAGCTGTTTTTT
abundance: few
v_gene: TRBV19
d_gene: TRBD2
j_gene: TRBJ2-2

CDR3aa: CASARYGNEQFF
CDR3nt: TGTGCCAGCGCCCGATACGGGAATGAGCAGTTCTTC
abundance: few
v_gene: TRBV18
d_gene: NA
j_gene: TRBJ2-1

CDR3aa: CAAGQGNYGYTF
CDR3nt: TGTGCCGCGGGACAGGGGAACTATGGCTACACCTTC
abundance: few
v_gene: TRBV30
d_gene: TRBD1
j_gene: TRBJ1-2

CDR3aa: CASSLSQGTGQPQHF
CDR3nt: TGTGCCAGCAGTCTATCACAGGGTACGGGGCAGCCCCAGCATTTT
abundance: many
v_gene: TRBV12-3/TRBV12-4
d_gene: NA
j_gene: TRBJ1-5

CDR3aa: CASSLRDRDGYTF
CDR3nt: TGTGCCAGCAGCCTCCGGGACAGGGATGGCTACACCTTC
abundance: NA
v_gene: TRBV7-2
d_gene: TRBD1
j_gene: TRBJ1-2

CDR3aa: CASSSTSGPWVEQFF
CDR3nt: TGTGCCAGCAGCTCGACTAGCGGGCCCTGGGTGGAGCAGTTCTTC
abundance: few
v_gene: TRBV28
d_gene: TRBD2
j_gene: TRBJ2-1

CDR3aa: CASSVDGGGNTDTQYF
CDR3nt: TGTGCCAGCAGCGTAGATGGCGGGGGGAACACAGATACGCAGTATTTT
abundance: few
v_gene: TRBV9
d_gene: TRBD2
j_gene: TRBJ2-3

CDR3aa: CASSPRDSLTDTQYF
CDR3nt: TGTGCCAGCAGCCCCCGGGACTCCCTCACAGATACGCAGTATTTT
abundance: few
v_gene: TRBV5-8
d_gene: NA
j_gene: TRBJ2-3

CDR3aa: CASTRGNEQFF
CDR3nt: TGTGCCAGCACCCGAGGGAATGAGCAGTTCTTC
abundance: NA
v_gene: TRBV6-1
d_gene: NA
j_gene: TRBJ2-1

CDR3aa: CASSQDTGTRETQYF
CDR3nt: TGTGCCAGCAGCCAAGATACCGGGACGAGAGAGACCCAGTACTTC
abundance: NA
v_gene: TRBV3-1
d_gene: NA
j_gene: TRBJ2-5

CDR3aa: CASSRTGDNQETQYF
CDR3nt: TGCGCCAGCAGCCGGACAGGGGACAACCAAGAGACCCAGTACTTC
abundance: many
v_gene: TRBV5-1
d_gene: TRBD1
j_gene: TRBJ2-5

CDR3aa: CSVEDGENEQFF
CDR3nt: TGCAGCGTTGAAGACGGAGAGAATGAGCAGTTCTTC
abundance: few
v_gene: TRBV29-1
d_gene: NA
j_gene: TRBJ2-1

CDR3aa: CASSPADSSLYGYTF
CDR3nt: TGTGCCAGCTCACCGGCGGACTCAAGTCTCTATGGCTACACCTTC
abundance: NA
v_gene: TRBV18
d_gene: NA
j_gene: TRBJ1-2

CDR3aa: CASSKTRGASNTEAFF
CDR3nt: TGTGCCAGCAGCAAAACCCGGGGAGCCTCGAACACTGAAGCTTTCTTT
abundance: few
v_gene: TRBV7-6
d_gene: NA
j_gene: TRBJ1-1

CDR3aa: CASSHQQGVGTEAFF
CDR3nt: TGTGCCAGCAGCCACCAACAGGGTGTTGGGACTGAAGCTTTCTTT
abundance: NA
v_gene: TRBV4-2
d_gene: NA
j_gene: TRBJ1-1

CDR3aa: CASSPGGAKETQYF
CDR3nt: TGCGCCAGCAGCCCTGGAGGGGCGAAAGAGACCCAGTACTTC
abundance: NA
v_gene: TRBV4-1
d_gene: NA
j_gene: TRBJ2-5

CDR3aa: CSADRGQPFGAFF
CDR3nt: TGCAGTGCGGACAGGGGACAGCCCTTCGGCGCTTTCTTT
abundance: NA
v_gene: TRBV20-1
d_gene: TRBD1
j_gene: TRBJ1-1

CDR3aa: CASSLDSGRGIETQYF
CDR3nt: TGTGCCAGCAGCTTAGACAGCGGGAGAGGTATTGAGACCCAGTACTTC
abundance: NA
v_gene: TRBV7-8
d_gene: TRBD2
j_gene: TRBJ2-5

CDR3aa: CASSSRQGYEQYF
CDR3nt: TGTGCCAGCAGTTCCCGCCAGGGCTACGAGCAGTACTTC
abundance: NA
v_gene: TRBV28
d_gene: NA
j_gene: TRBJ2-7

CDR3aa: CSARGSMVNEQFF
CDR3nt: TGCAGTGCTAGAGGGAGTATGGTCAATGAGCAGTTCTTC
abundance: many
v_gene: TRBV20-1
d_gene: NA
j_gene: TRBJ2-1

CDR3aa: CASSSPLVAGNEQFF
CDR3nt: TGTGCCAGCAGCTCCCCCCTTGTAGCAGGCAATGAGCAGTTCTTC
abundance: NA
v_gene: TRBV11-2
d_gene: NA
j_gene: TRBJ2-1

CDR3aa: CASSLMSGTTEAFF
CDR3nt: TGTGCCAGCAGTCTTATGTCAGGGACCACTGAAGCTTTCTTT
abundance: NA
v_gene: TRBV27
d_gene: NA
j_gene: TRBJ1-1

CDR3aa: CASSVAGRLDEQYF
CDR3nt: TGTGCCAGCAGCGTAGCGGGCAGGCTGGACGAGCAGTACTTC
abundance: NA
v_gene: TRBV9
d_gene: NA
j_gene: TRBJ2-7

CDR3aa: CASSPTGFVGEETQYF
CDR3nt: TGTGCCAGCAGCCCCACTGGTTTTGTCGGGGAAGAGACCCAGTACTTC
abundance: NA
v_gene: TRBV7-3
d_gene: NA
j_gene: TRBJ2-5

CDR3aa: CASSRGGTGPRETQYF
CDR3nt: TGTGCCAGCAGCCGGGGGGGGACAGGGCCTAGGGAGACCCAGTACTTC
abundance: NA
v_gene: TRBV28
d_gene: NA
j_gene: TRBJ2-5

CDR3aa: CASKQGTGVEKLFF
CDR3nt: TGCGCCAGCAAGCAGGGGACAGGGGTCGAAAAACTGTTTTTT
abundance: NA
v_gene: TRBV5-1
d_gene: TRBD1
j_gene: TRBJ1-4

CDR3aa: CASSGGTGGTEAFF
CDR3nt: TGTGCCAGCAGCGGCGGGACAGGGGGAACTGAAGCTTTCTTT
abundance: NA
v_gene: TRBV7-9
d_gene: TRBD1
j_gene: TRBJ1-1

CDR3aa: CSALRGSYNEQFF
CDR3nt: TGCAGCGCCCTAAGGGGCTCCTACAATGAGCAGTTCTTC
abundance: NA
v_gene: TRBV29-1
d_gene: NA
j_gene: TRBJ2-1

CDR3aa: CRLDRGGTEAFF
CDR3nt: TGCAGATTAGACAGGGGAGGAACTGAAGCTTTCTTT
abundance: NA
v_gene: TRBV20-1
d_gene: TRBD1
j_gene: TRBJ1-1

CDR3aa: CASSLDTGAGYNEQFF
CDR3nt: TGTGCCAGCAGCTTGGACACAGGGGCCGGTTACAATGAGCAGTTCTTC
abundance: many
v_gene: TRBV5-5
d_gene: TRBD1
j_gene: TRBJ2-1

CDR3aa: CASSRDRSEAFF
CDR3nt: TGTGCCAGCAGCCGGGACAGAAGTGAAGCTTTCTTT
abundance: NA
v_gene: TRBV3-1
d_gene: TRBD1
j_gene: TRBJ1-1

CDR3aa: CASSHRGDAEAFF
CDR3nt: TGTGCCAGCAGCCACCGAGGGGACGCTGAAGCTTTCTTT
abundance: few
v_gene: TRBV12-3/TRBV12-4
d_gene: NA
j_gene: TRBJ1-1

CDR3aa: CASSYSHGPPNSEQFF
CDR3nt: TGTGCCAGCAGTTACTCCCATGGGCCACCCAACAGTGAGCAGTTCTTC
abundance: NA
v_gene: TRBV6-2/TRBV6-3
d_gene: NA
j_gene: TRBJ2-1

CDR3aa: CATSDSSGEEIGEQFF
CDR3nt: TGTGCCACCAGTGATTCTAGCGGGGAAGAGATCGGCGAGCAGTTCTTC
abundance: once
v_gene: TRBV24-1
d_gene: TRBD2
j_gene: TRBJ2-1

CDR3aa: CASSPTERSYNSPLHF
CDR3nt: TGTGCCAGCAGTCCCACCGAGCGATCCTATAATTCACCCCTCCACTTT
abundance: few
v_gene: TRBV3-1
d_gene: NA
j_gene: TRBJ1-6

CDR3aa: CASSWGQNTEAFF
CDR3nt: TGTGCCAGCAGCTGGGGCCAGAACACTGAAGCTTTCTTT
abundance: many
v_gene: TRBV11-1
d_gene: NA
j_gene: TRBJ1-1

CDR3aa: CASSQDRNQRTDTQYF
CDR3nt: TGTGCCAGCAGCCAAGATAGGAACCAACGCACAGATACGCAGTATTTT
abundance: many
v_gene: TRBV4-2
d_gene: NA
j_gene: TRBJ2-3

CDR3aa: CASSQLTGTEAFF
CDR3nt: TGTGCCAGCAGTCAGTTGACAGGGACTGAAGCTTTCTTT
abundance: few
v_gene: TRBV3-1
d_gene: TRBD1
j_gene: TRBJ1-1

CDR3aa: CASSYVAQNSPLHF
CDR3nt: TGTGCCAGCAGTTACGTAGCCCAAAATTCACCCCTCCACTTT
abundance: few
v_gene: TRBV6-5
d_gene: NA
j_gene: TRBJ1-6

CDR3aa: CASSYGQGEQYF
CDR3nt: TGCGCCAGCAGCTATGGACAGGGCGAGCAGTACTTC
abundance: NA
v_gene: TRBV5-1
d_gene: TRBD1
j_gene: TRBJ2-7

CDR3aa: CATQGGPHGNNEQFF
CDR3nt: TGTGCCACCCAGGGGGGGCCCCATGGAAACAATGAGCAGTTCTTC
abundance: NA
v_gene: TRBV28
d_gene: NA
j_gene: TRBJ2-1

CDR3aa: CASSNGGTDTQYF
CDR3nt: TGTGCCAGCAGCAATGGGGGGACAGATACGCAGTATTTT
abundance: NA
v_gene: TRBV7-3
d_gene: NA
j_gene: TRBJ2-3

CDR3aa: CATSRDRGAEKLFF
CDR3nt: TGTGCCACCAGCAGAGATCGAGGAGCTGAAAAACTGTTTTTT
abundance: NA
v_gene: TRBV15
d_gene: NA
j_gene: TRBJ1-4

CDR3aa: CAISDRAGGSYNEQFF
CDR3nt: TGTGCCATCAGTGACCGAGCGGGAGGCTCCTACAATGAGCAGTTCTTC
abundance: NA
v_gene: TRBV10-3
d_gene: TRBD2
j_gene: TRBJ2-1

CDR3aa: CASSPEAGTRRETQYF
CDR3nt: TGTGCCAGCAGCCCTGAGGCCGGGACTAGAAGAGAGACCCAGTACTTC
abundance: few
v_gene: TRBV7-2
d_gene: TRBD2
j_gene: TRBJ2-5

CDR3aa: CASSLRTSGRNEQFF
CDR3nt: TGTGCCAGCAGCCTTCGGACTAGCGGGAGAAATGAGCAGTTCTTC
abundance: medium-sized
v_gene: TRBV9
d_gene: TRBD2
j_gene: TRBJ2-1

CDR3aa: CASKDRGGSSYNEQFF
CDR3nt: TGTGCCAGCAAGGACAGGGGCGGGAGCTCCTACAATGAGCAGTTCTTC
abundance: few
v_gene: TRBV28
d_gene: TRBD1
j_gene: TRBJ2-1

CDR3aa: CASGSGARYNEQFF
CDR3nt: TGTGCTAGTGGGTCGGGGGCTCGCTACAATGAGCAGTTCTTC
abundance: NA
v_gene: TRBV12-5
d_gene: NA
j_gene: TRBJ2-1